This note documents a single T cell receptor beta chain sequence. Its antigen is undetermined. This sample was included in a study of T cell clones after liver transplantation. On the study more broadly: Post-transplant blood was tracked for graft-donor-reactive T cell clones identified in a pre-transplant mixed lymphocyte reaction. Until 12-24 months post-transplant, subjects got standard immunosuppression and no induction. Blood was drawn pre-transplant, before withdrawal, and after full or failed withdrawal.

This table comes from immunoSEQ multiplex PCR, and its TCRdb copy is limited to in-frame clones, with some not included. The sample lists roughly 57,000 clones; about two thirds were seen once. The CDR3 length is 14 residues. Looked up from germline, CDR1 is SGHKS and CDR2 is YYEKEE (reference sequence). V lost 0 bases to trimming and J lost 4 bases, with 9 bases between them. Study-wide findings and caveats: In 5 of 8 subjects, circulating graft-donor-reactive CD4 TCRbeta sequences fell significantly after transplant.

The sequence derives from a human donor who received a liver transplant. V gene TRBV5-5 combines with J gene TRBJ2-3; D might be TRBD1 (6 bases). The sequencing here drew on CD4+ T cells from blood, taken before liver transplant. CDR3 protein: CASSLGGQADTQYF. The CDR3 DNA sequence: TGTGCCAGCAGCTTGGGGGGGCAGGCAGATACGCAGTATTTT. Together with reference TRBV5-5 and TRBJ2-3, the CDR3 gives the full variable domain: DAGVTQSPTHLIKTRGQQVTLRCSPISGHKSVSWYQQVLGQGPQFIFQYYEKEERGRGNFPDRFSARQFPNYSSELNVNALLLGDSALYLCASSLGGQADTQYFGPGTRLTVL.